A single sample gave rise to the 27 T cell receptor beta chains below, sequenced in a study of beta chain features in type 1 diabetes. Expressed TCRB transcripts were sequenced, since all the RNA that had been isolated was reverse transcribed. TCRdb's copy holds only in-frame clones and misses some; the assay was immunoSEQ multiplex PCR. The data contain 300,000 to 400,000 clones, 8.5% to 10% of them singletons. Their cognate antigens are unknown. Study outcomes and limitations: Type 1 diabetes patients had moderately but significantly shorter TCRB CDR3s in all four CD4+ subsets.

Sequenced material: central memory CD4+ T cells from blood. The source is a man younger than 40 with type 1 diabetes.

In its sample, this clone was seen a few times. This rearrangement joins TRBV28 to TRBJ2-7, with TRBD2 matching 9 bases. The trim removed 8 bases at V and 6 bases at J, leaving 5 bases unmatched. Germline V gives CDR1 MDHEN, CDR2 SYDVKM. There are 12 residues in the CDR3. The CDR3 is CASRLAEGEQYF. The CDR3 DNA reads as TGTGCCAGCCGACTAGCGGAGGGCGAGCAGTACTTC.

This clone has a count of ten or more. The rearrangement joins TRBV7-9 to TRBJ1-2; 7 bases fit TRBD1. The CDR3 covers 13 residues. Per germline, CDR1 SEHNR and CDR2 FQNEAQ (reference sequence). Losses at the gene ends were 5 bases for V and 8 bases for J; bases not matched to a gene: 8. The CDR3 region has the DNA TGTGCCAGCAGCCCCTCAGGGGGTGTGGGCTACACCTTC. Amino acid sequence: CASSPSGGVGYTF.

This chain joins TRBV12-5 and TRBJ2-7; D gene ambiguous. Germline CDR1 and CDR2: LGHNT and FRNRAP. The CDR3 loop spans 14 amino acids. V was clipped by 1 base and J by 6 bases, with 13 bases between them. This CDR3 reads CASGLAQSVGEQYF. CDR3 nucleotide sequence: TGTGCTAGTGGTTTGGCCCAATCAGTAGGCGAGCAGTACTTC. Together with reference TRBV12-5 and TRBJ2-7, the CDR3 gives the full variable domain: DARVTQTPRHKVTEMGQEVTMRCQPILGHNTVFWYRQTMMQGLELLAYFRNRAPLDDSGMPKDRFSAEMPDATLATLKIQPSEPRDSAVYFCASGLAQSVGEQYFGPGTRLTVT.

The J gene is TRBJ1-1, the V gene TRBV4-2; unclear D gene. V gave up 3 bases and J gave up 1 base, with 9 bases separating them. Germline loops: CDR1 LGHNA, CDR2 YNFKEQ. The CDR3 has 14 amino acids. The CDR3 DNA reads as TGTGCCAGCAGCCACCCCCGGGGGAACACTGAAGCTTTCTTT. It specifies CASSHPRGNTEAFF.

This clone was seen more than once but under ten times. The J gene is TRBJ2-3, the V gene TRBV7-9; no reliable D call. The CDR3 length is 13 residues. Germline V gives CDR1 SEHNR, CDR2 FQNEAQ (reference sequence). Trimming shortened V by 3 bases and J by 4 bases, and 8 bases separated the two germline ends. The CDR3 nucleotides read TGTGCCAGCAGCTTTGGACCAGCAGATACGCAGTATTTT. Protein: CASSFGPADTQYF.

This clone showed up many times. The chain carries TRBV14 and TRBJ2-1, with no clear D. The V gene lost 0 bases and the J gene lost 4 bases, with 7 bases spanning the gap. This CDR3 is built from 14 residues. CDR1 is SGHDN and CDR2 is FVKESK in the germline V gene. DNA of the CDR3: TGTGCCAGCAGCCAAGATCAGGTTTACAATGAGCAGTTCTTC. Protein sequence: CASSQDQVYNEQFF.

The chain recombines TRBV5-6 with TRBJ2-5; D is perhaps TRBD2 (5 bases). The CDR3 extends over 17 amino acids. V was pared by 0 bases and J by 0 bases, with 15 bases between. Germline V lookup: CDR1 SGHDT, CDR2 YYEEEE. The CDR3 sequence is CASSLGRARGNQETQYF. DNA for the CDR3: TGTGCCAGCAGCTTGGGGCGAGCCCGGGGAAACCAAGAGACCCAGTACTTC.

A remark on this clone: Other DNA variants within this sample encode the same CDR3. The gene calls are TRBV9 and TRBJ1-5; D ambiguous. Trimming shortened V by 0 bases and J by 1 base, and 2 bases separated the two germline ends. This CDR3 region has 13 residues. Germline lookup yields CDR1 SGDLS and CDR2 YYNGEE. The CDR3, as DNA: TGTGCCAGCAGCGTAGGGAGCAATCAGCCCCAGCATTTT. The encoded protein is CASSVGSNQPQHF. The variable domain in full, with the rest retrieved from reference TRBV9 and TRBJ1-5, is DSGVTQTPKHLITATGQRVTLRCSPRSGDLSVYWYQQSLDQGLQFLIQYYNGEERAKGNILERFSAQQFPDLHSELNLSSLELGDSALYFCASSVGSNQPQHFGDGTRLSIL.

This clone was observed at least ten times. The rearrangement links TRBV18 to TRBJ2-1, with 13 bases that match TRBD2. The CDR3 is 14 amino acids. J was trimmed by 13 bases and V by 5 bases; bases with no gene match: 8. Germline CDR1 and CDR2: KGHSH and LQKENI. The CDR3 sequence is CASSNGLAGVGQFF. DNA of the CDR3: TGTGCCAGCTCAAATGGACTAGCGGGAGTAGGTCAGTTCTTC.

CDR3: CASSSGLAGITDTQYF. The DNA of the CDR3 is TGTGCCAGCAGCTCTGGACTAGCGGGGATCACAGATACGCAGTATTTT. The chain joins TRBV7-9 to TRBJ2-3; the match to TRBD2 covers 12 bases. The length of the CDR3 is 16 residues. Germline trimming cut 4 bases from V and 2 bases from J; bases unmatched to any gene: 4. From germline, CDR1 is SEHNR and CDR2 FQNEAQ (reference sequence).

The chain joins TRBV16 to TRBJ2-1, with a weak D call TRBD2 (6 bases). The ends were cut back, 1 base at V and 6 bases at J, with 16 bases in the middle. The CDR3 consists of 16 residues. Germline loops: CDR1 KGHSY, CDR2 FQNENV. CDR3 bases: TGTGCCAGCAGCCAATTGGAGGCCGGCGGGGTCAATGAGCAGTTCTTC. Encoded protein: CASSQLEAGGVNEQFF.

This clone was counted ten times or more. The rearrangement joins TRBV7-9 to TRBJ2-7; D gene uncertain. The germline gives CDR1 SEHNR, CDR2 FQNEAQ (reference sequence). CDR3 length equals 14 residues. V gave up 1 base and J gave up 6 bases, with 13 bases separating them. CDR3 amino acids: CASSLDYAGVEQYF. CDR3 DNA sequence: TGTGCCAGCAGCTTAGACTACGCAGGAGTCGAGCAGTACTTC.

The gene calls are TRBV5-1 and TRBJ1-2; D is ambiguous. The V gene's germline CDR1 is SGHRS and CDR2 YFSETQ. The CDR3 is 15 residues long. Trimming shortened V by 0 bases and J by 1 base, and 10 bases separated the two germline ends. CDR3 loop: CASSLGLGINYGYTF. The CDR3 bases are TGCGCCAGCAGCTTGGGTCTGGGGATTAACTATGGCTACACCTTC.

This chain connects TRBV7-6 to TRBJ2-6, with a tentative D call TRBD1 (6 bases). Trimming shortened V by 5 bases and J by 4 bases, and 18 bases separated the two germline ends. The CDR3 extends over 17 amino acids. Germline V gene sequence: CDR1 SGHVS, CDR2 FNYEAQ. CDR3 protein: CASSPLRQGSGANVLTF. CDR3 nucleotide sequence: TGTGCCAGCAGCCCCCTTCGTCAGGGGTCGGGGGCCAACGTCCTGACTTTC.

The table lists this clone with a few counts. The genes are TRBV28 and TRBJ2-7; D call uncertain. Germline assignment: CDR1 MDHEN and CDR2 SYDVKM. Trimming stripped 5 bases from V and 1 base from J, with 15 bases between. CDR3 length: 15 residues. CDR3 in amino acids: CASSGVGSRSYEQYF. As DNA, the CDR3 is TGTGCCAGCAGTGGGGTAGGGTCCCGGTCCTACGAGCAGTACTTC.

There are many counts of this clone. The rearrangement uses TRBV29-1 and TRBJ2-7; TRBD1 matches at 7 bases. Germline V gene sequence: CDR1 SQVTM, CDR2 ANQGSEA. Trimming took 5 bases from V and 2 from J; bases not matched to a gene: 3. CDR3 length: 12 amino acids. The CDR3 nucleotides are TGCAGCGTTTGGGACAGTACCTACGAGCAGTACTTC. Translation: CSVWDSTYEQYF.

The chain has TRBV5-4 and TRBJ2-7; 8 bases fit TRBD1. Germline trimming cut 2 bases from V and 4 bases from J; bases unmatched to any gene: 5. The CDR3 runs to 14 residues. In germline, CDR1 is SGHNT, CDR2 YYREEE (reference sequence). The CDR3 coding sequence is TGTGCCAGCAGCTTTGGACAGGGCAGGTACGAGCAGTACTTC. Protein sequence: CASSFGQGRYEQYF.

The CDR3 spells CASSVDGDGSSYEQYF. CDR3 nucleotides: TGTGCCAGCAGCGTAGATGGGGACGGGAGCTCCTACGAGCAGTACTTC. V gene TRBV9 combines with J gene TRBJ2-7; tentative D call: TRBD2 (6 bases). Germline CDR1 and CDR2: SGDLS and YYNGEE. The V gene lost 0 bases and the J gene lost 0 bases, with 13 bases spanning the gap. CDR3 length equals 16 residues.

The V and J genes are TRBV4-3 and TRBJ2-2, with D hard to call. Trimming cost V 0 bases and J 3 bases, with 8 bases left between them. CDR3 length: 15 residues. Germline lookup yields CDR1 LGHNA and CDR2 YSLEER. DNA of the CDR3: TGCGCCAGCAGCCAAGATTGGCAGTACACCGGGGAGCTGTTTTTT. Amino acids: CASSQDWQYTGELFF.

This clone was detected many times. The same CDR3 is also encoded by other DNA sequences in this sample. The chain has TRBV18 and TRBJ1-5; D gene unclear. This CDR3 comprises 16 residues. Trimming removed 0 bases from V and 2 bases from J, with 11 bases in between. Germline V gene data show CDR1 as KGHSH and CDR2 as LQKENI. The CDR3 region is CASSPPSGGRNQPQHF. The CDR3, as DNA: TGTGCCAGCTCACCACCGTCGGGAGGGCGCAATCAGCCCCAGCATTTT.

Only a few counts were recorded for this clone. V usage is TRBV5-6 and J usage is TRBJ2-7; TRBD1 aligns across 8 bases. The CDR3 length is 14 residues. Germline CDR1 and CDR2: SGHDT and YYEEEE. V shed 3 bases and J 4 bases; nucleotides not matched to a gene: 6. The CDR3 loop is CASSSGQGQYEQYF. The CDR3 nucleotides are TGTGCCAGCAGCTCCGGACAGGGACAATACGAGCAGTACTTC.

This clone was counted a few times. The chain uses TRBV4-3 and TRBJ1-4, with 7 bases matching TRBD1. Germline CDR1 reads LGHNA; CDR2 reads YSLEER. J was trimmed by 6 bases and V by 4 bases; bases with no gene match: 5. There are 14 residues in the CDR3. The CDR3 here is CASSRTDRDEKLFF. In nucleotides, the CDR3 is TGCGCCAGCAGCCGCACCGACAGGGATGAAAAACTGTTTTTT.

The chain has TRBV19 and TRBJ2-1; perhaps TRBD2 as D (6 bases). Trimming took off 2 bases at V and 8 bases at J, with 13 bases between the two ends. In germline, CDR1 is LNHDA, CDR2 SQIVND (reference sequence). CDR3 length: 14 amino acids. The DNA of the CDR3 is TGTGCCAGTAGTATAACGGACCAGCGGGATGAGCAGTTCTTC. This sequence encodes CASSITDQRDEQFF.

This clone was seen a handful of times. CDR3 region: CASRDGTGQGYTF. For the CDR3, the DNA is TGTGCCAGCAGGGATGGGACAGGGCAAGGCTACACCTTC. The chain uses TRBV6-1 and TRBJ1-2; 9 positions match TRBD1. There are 13 residues in the CDR3. V dropped 6 bases and J dropped 8; count of bases not matched to a gene: 7. Per germline, CDR1 MNHNS and CDR2 SASEGT.

The V gene is TRBV5-1, the J gene TRBJ2-5, with D perhaps being TRBD1 or TRBD2 (5 bases each). This CDR3 is built from 16 residues. Between the trimmed V and J ends, which lost 0 bases and 2 bases, there was a span of 14 bases. The germline V gene encodes CDR1 SGHRS and CDR2 YFSETQ. CDR3 DNA sequence: TGCGCCAGCAGCTTGGAGAGGGGACCCATACAAGAGACCCAGTACTTC. It codes for CASSLERGPIQETQYF. The full variable domain, its missing parts supplied by reference TRBV5-1 and TRBJ2-5, is KAGVTQTPRYLIKTRGQQVTLSCSPISGHRSVSWYQQTPGQGLQFLFEYFSETQRNKGNFPGRFSGRQFSNSRSEMNVSTLELGDSALYLCASSLERGPIQETQYFGPGTRLLVL.

The chain uses TRBV2 and TRBJ1-2, with 7 bases that match TRBD1. Per the germline V gene, CDR1 is SNHLY and CDR2 is FYNNEI. This CDR3 comprises 13 residues. V shed 5 bases and J 8 bases; nucleotides not matched to a gene: 8. CDR3 sequence reads: CASSLEGTAGYTF. In DNA, the CDR3 is TGTGCCAGCAGTTTAGAGGGGACAGCCGGCTACACCTTC. Complete variable domain (other parts from reference TRBV2 and TRBJ1-2): EPEVTQTPSHQVTQMGQEVILRCVPISNHLYFYWYRQILGQKVEFLVSFYNNEISEKSEIFDDQFSVERPDGSNFTLKIRSTKLEDSAMYFCASSLEGTAGYTFGSGTRLTVV.

The chain recombines TRBV4-2 with TRBJ2-1; no clear D gene. Germline V CDR1 and CDR2: LGHNA, YNFKEQ. This CDR3 is 11 amino acids long. The V end lost 7 bases, the J end lost 7 bases, and 8 bases lay between the germline ends. For the CDR3, the DNA is TGTGCCAGCAAGGTGGATAATGAGCAGTTCTTC. Protein product: CASKVDNEQFF.